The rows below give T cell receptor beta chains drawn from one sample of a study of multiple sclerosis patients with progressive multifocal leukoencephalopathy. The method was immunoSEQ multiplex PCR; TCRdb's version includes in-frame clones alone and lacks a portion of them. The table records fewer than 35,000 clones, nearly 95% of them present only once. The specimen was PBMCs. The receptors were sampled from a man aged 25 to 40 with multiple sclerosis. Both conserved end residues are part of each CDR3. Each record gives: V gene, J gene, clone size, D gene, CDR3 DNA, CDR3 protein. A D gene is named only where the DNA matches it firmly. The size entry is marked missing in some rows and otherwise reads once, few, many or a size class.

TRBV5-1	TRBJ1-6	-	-	TGCGCCAGCAGCTCCGGGTTTCGTGGGAGTTCACCCCTCCACTTT	CASSSGFRGSSPLHF
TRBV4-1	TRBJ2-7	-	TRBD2	TGCGCCAGCAGCCAAGGGACTAGCGGGAGGGCCCGGTACGAGCAGTACTTC	CASSQGTSGRARYEQYF
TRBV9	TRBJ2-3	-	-	TGTGCCAGCAGCGTAGAACCTGTTGGAGATACGCAGTATTTT	CASSVEPVGDTQYF
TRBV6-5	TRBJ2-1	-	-	TGTGCCAGCAGCGATCCCTCCTACAATGAGCAGTTCTTC	CASSDPSYNEQFF
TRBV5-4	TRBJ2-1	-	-	TGTGCCAGCAGCTTGCGGACGCACAATGAGCAGTTCTTC	CASSLRTHNEQFF
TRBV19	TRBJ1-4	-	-	TGTGCCAGTATTAAGGGGCAAAAACTGTTTTTT	CASIKGQKLFF
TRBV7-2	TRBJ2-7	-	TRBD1	TGTGCCAGCAGCTTAACAGGGGTTCAGTCCTACGAGCAGTACTTC	CASSLTGVQSYEQYF
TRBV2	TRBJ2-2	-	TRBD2	TGTGCCAGCACGGCAAGCGGGGGCAACACCGGGGAGCTGTTTTTT	CASTASGGNTGELFF
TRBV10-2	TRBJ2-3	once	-	TGCGCCAGTAGAAGAGATACGCAGTATTTT	CASRRDTQYF
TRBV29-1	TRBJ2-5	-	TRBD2	TGCAGCTCCCAGCGGACTAGCGTGACGGAGACCCAGTACTTC	CSSQRTSVTETQYF
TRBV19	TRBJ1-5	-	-	TGTGCCAGTCGACAGCATAGCAATCAGCCCCAGCATTTT	CASRQHSNQPQHF
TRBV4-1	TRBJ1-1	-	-	TGCGCCAGCAGCCAAGATCGCAAAAACACTGAAGCTTTCTTT	CASSQDRKNTEAFF
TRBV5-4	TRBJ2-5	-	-	TGTGCCAGCAGCCTGGACTATTCCCCCTGGACCCAGTACTTC	CASSLDYSPWTQYF
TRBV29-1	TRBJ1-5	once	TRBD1	TGCAGCGTTGCCGGACAGGGGAGCCAGCCCCAGCATTTT	CSVAGQGSQPQHF
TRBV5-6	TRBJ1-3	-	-	TGTGCCAGCAGCTGGGGTACGTGGCTCTCTGGAAACACCATATATTTT	CASSWGTWLSGNTIYF
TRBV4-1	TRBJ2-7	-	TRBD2	TGCGCCAGCAGCCAAGGTCTAAGGACTAGTCATTACGAGCAGTACTTC	CASSQGLRTSHYEQYF
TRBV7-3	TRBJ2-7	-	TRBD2	TGTGCCAGCAGCTTAGGGGGTAGCGGGAGTCACGAGCAGTACTTC	CASSLGGSGSHEQYF
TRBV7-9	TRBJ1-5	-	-	TGTGCCAGCAGCTTAGTGGGGATAGATCAGCCCCAGCATTTT	CASSLVGIDQPQHF
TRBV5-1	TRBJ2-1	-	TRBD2	TGCGCCAGCAGGGAACCCGGGACTAGCGGGCGCCATTCCTACAATGAGCAGTTCTTC	CASREPGTSGRHSYNEQFF
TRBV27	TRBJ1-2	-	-	TGTGCCAGCAGTCCGACCGCCTCGGGCCTTGGCTACACCTTC	CASSPTASGLGYTF
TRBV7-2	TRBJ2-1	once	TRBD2	TGTGCCAGCAGCTTAGGGGGGGCTAGCGGGAGGGCCATTGAGCAGTTCTTC	CASSLGGASGRAIEQFF
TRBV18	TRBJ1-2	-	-	TGTGCCAGCTCATCGGACAGAATTAAGGGCTACACCTTC	CASSSDRIKGYTF
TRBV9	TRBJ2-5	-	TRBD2	TGTGCCAGCAGCGTGGGAGGGAAAGAGACCCAGTACTTC	CASSVGGKETQYF
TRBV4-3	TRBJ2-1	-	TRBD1	TGCGCCAGCAGCCAAGGGGACAGGGAACCCTACAATGAGCAGTTCTTC	CASSQGDREPYNEQFF
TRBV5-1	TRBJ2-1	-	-	TGCGCCGGCCACCCCGTGGGGGGGCCCTACAATGAGCAGTTCTTC	CAGHPVGGPYNEQFF
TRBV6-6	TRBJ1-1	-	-	TGTGCCAGCAGTTACGCGGGGGTGAACACTGAAGCTTTCTTT	CASSYAGVNTEAFF
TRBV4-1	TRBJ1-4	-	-	TGCGCCAGCAGCCAAGATACGGGAGCCGAAGAAAAACTGTTTTTT	CASSQDTGAEEKLFF
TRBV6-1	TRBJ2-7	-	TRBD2	TGTGCCGGGAGGGAGGGGAGTGCCTACGAGCAGTACTTC	CAGREGSAYEQYF
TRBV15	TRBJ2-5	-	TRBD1	TGTGCCACCAGCAGAGATGGACAGGAGCAAGAGACCCAGTACTTC	CATSRDGQEQETQYF
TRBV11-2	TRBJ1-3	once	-	TGTGCCAGCAGCTTAACCGCAGGGGTGAACACCATATATTTT	CASSLTAGVNTIYF
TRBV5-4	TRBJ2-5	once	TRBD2	TGTGCCAGCAGCACCCCTAGCGGGAGGCAAGAGACCCAGTACTTC	CASSTPSGRQETQYF
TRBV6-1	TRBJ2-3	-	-	TGTGCCACCAAAGAAAATACGCAGTATTTT	CATKENTQYF
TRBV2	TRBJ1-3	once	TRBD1	TGTGCCAGCAGTGACCCCGGGACAGGACTAGGCACCATATATTTT	CASSDPGTGLGTIYF
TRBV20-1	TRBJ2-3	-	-	TGCAGTGCTAGAGATCTCAGTACGCAGTATTTT	CSARDLSTQYF
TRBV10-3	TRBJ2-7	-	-	TGTGCCATCAGGGACGGATCGGACGAGCAGTACTTC	CAIRDGSDEQYF
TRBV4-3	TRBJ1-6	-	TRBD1	TGCGCCAGCAGCCAAGGTGACAGGGATTCACCCCTCCACTTT	CASSQGDRDSPLHF
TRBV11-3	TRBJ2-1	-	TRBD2	TGTGCCAGCAGCGCCAAACTAGCGGGTTACAATGAGCAGTTCTTC	CASSAKLAGYNEQFF
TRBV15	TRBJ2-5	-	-	TGTGCCACCAGCAGAGATAGCTTGGCTACTGAAGAGACCCAGTACTTC	CATSRDSLATEETQYF
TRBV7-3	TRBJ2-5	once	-	TGTGCCAGCAGCTTAAAAGAGGGACTGCTTCAAGAGACCCAGTACTTC	CASSLKEGLLQETQYF
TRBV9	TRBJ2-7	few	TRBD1	TGTGCCAGCAGCCGGATCGGGGACAGTTACGAGCAGTACTTC	CASSRIGDSYEQYF
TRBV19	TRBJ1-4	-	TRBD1	TGTGCCAGTAGTCAAGGACAGGGACAGGAAAAACTGTTTTTT	CASSQGQGQEKLFF
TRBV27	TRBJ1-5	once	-	TGTGCCAGCAGTTTCTCCGGGACTAGCAATCAGCCCCAGCATTTT	CASSFSGTSNQPQHF
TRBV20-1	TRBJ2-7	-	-	TGCAGTGCCCTCCTGGACGAGCAGTACTTC	CSALLDEQYF
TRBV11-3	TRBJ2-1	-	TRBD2	TGTGCCAGCAGCTTAGGGGGACTGCGGGAGGACAATGAGCAGTTCTTC	CASSLGGLREDNEQFF
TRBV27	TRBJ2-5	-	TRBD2	TGTGCCAGCAGTTCCGGACTAGCGGGAGCGTGGGAGACCCAGTACTTC	CASSSGLAGAWETQYF
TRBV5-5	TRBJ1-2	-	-	TGTGCCAGCAGCTTGGAACAAATCTATGGCTACACCTTC	CASSLEQIYGYTF
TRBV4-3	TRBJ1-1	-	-	TGCGCCAGCAGCCAAGATTGGAACACTGAAGCTTTCTTT	CASSQDWNTEAFF
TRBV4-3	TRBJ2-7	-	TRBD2	TGCGCCAGCAGCCAAGATATGAGCGGGAGAAGGTACGAGCAGTACTTC	CASSQDMSGRRYEQYF
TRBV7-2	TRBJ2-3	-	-	TGTGCCAGCAGCTCCTCCACCAGCGGGAGCACAGATACGCAGTATTTT	CASSSSTSGSTDTQYF
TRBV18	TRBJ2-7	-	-	TGTGCCAGCTCCTTGGGAGCGGTGAACTACGAGCAGTACTTC	CASSLGAVNYEQYF
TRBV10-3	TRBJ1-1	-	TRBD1	TGTGCCATCAGGTCCTGGACAGGAATGAACACTGAAGCTTTCTTT	CAIRSWTGMNTEAFF
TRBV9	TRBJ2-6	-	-	TGTGCCAGCAGTTATAAGTCTGGGGCCAACGTCCTGACTTTC	CASSYKSGANVLTF
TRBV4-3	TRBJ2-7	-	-	TGCGCCAGCAGCGAAACAGGCTCCTCCTCCTACGAGCAGTACTTC	CASSETGSSSYEQYF
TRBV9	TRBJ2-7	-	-	TGTGCCAGCAGCGTAGGGCTAGAGGACGAGCAGTACTTC	CASSVGLEDEQYF
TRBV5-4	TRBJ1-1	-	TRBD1	TGTGCCAGCAGCTCTCCGGGACAGGGGGTCACGAACACTGAAGCTTTCTTT	CASSSPGQGVTNTEAFF